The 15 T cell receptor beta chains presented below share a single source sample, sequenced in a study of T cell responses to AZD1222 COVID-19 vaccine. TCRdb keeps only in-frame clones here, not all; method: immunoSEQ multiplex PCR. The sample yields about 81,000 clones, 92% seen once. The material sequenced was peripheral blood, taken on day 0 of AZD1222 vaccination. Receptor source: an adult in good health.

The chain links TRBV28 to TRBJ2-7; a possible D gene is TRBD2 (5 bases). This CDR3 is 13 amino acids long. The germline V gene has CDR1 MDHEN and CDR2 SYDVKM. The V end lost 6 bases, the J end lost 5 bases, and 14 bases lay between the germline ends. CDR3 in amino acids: CASRDYTIHEQYF. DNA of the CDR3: TGTGCCAGCAGAGACTACACGATCCACGAGCAGTACTTC. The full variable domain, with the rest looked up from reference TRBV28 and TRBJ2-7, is DVKVTQSSRYLVKRTGEKVFLECVQDMDHENMFWYRQDPGLGLRLIYFSYDVKMKEKGDIPEGYSVSREKKERFSLILESASTNQTSMYLCASRDYTIHEQYFGPGTRLTVT.

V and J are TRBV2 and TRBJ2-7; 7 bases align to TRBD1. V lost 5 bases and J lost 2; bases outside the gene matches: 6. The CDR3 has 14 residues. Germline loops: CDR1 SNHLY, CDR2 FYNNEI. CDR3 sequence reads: CASSYDRATYEQYF. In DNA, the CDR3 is TGTGCCAGCAGTTATGACAGGGCCACCTACGAGCAGTACTTC.

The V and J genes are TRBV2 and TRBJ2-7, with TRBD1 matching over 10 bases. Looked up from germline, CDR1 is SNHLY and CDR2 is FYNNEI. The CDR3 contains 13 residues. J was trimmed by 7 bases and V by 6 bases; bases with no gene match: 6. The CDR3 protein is CASRGTGEREQYF. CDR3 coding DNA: TGTGCCAGCAGGGGGACAGGGGAACGGGAGCAGTACTTC.

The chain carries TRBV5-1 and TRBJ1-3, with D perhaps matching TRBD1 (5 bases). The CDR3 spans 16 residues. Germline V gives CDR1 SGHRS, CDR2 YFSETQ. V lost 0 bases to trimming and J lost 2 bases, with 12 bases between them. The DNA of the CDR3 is TGCGCCAGCAGCTTGGTGGGGGGTGCAGCTGGAAACACCATATATTTT. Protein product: CASSLVGGAAGNTIYF.

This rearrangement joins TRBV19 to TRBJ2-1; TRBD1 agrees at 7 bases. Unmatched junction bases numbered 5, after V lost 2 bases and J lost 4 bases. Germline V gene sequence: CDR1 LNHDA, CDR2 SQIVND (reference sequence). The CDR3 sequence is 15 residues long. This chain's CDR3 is CASSIIGGEYNEQFF. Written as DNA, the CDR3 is TGTGCCAGTAGTATAATAGGGGGCGAGTACAATGAGCAGTTCTTC.

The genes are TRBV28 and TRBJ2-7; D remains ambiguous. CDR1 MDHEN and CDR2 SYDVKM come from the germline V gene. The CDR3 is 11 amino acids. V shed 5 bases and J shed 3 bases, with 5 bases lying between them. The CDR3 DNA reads TGTGCCAGCAGTCAAAACTACGAGCAGTACTTC. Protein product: CASSQNYEQYF.

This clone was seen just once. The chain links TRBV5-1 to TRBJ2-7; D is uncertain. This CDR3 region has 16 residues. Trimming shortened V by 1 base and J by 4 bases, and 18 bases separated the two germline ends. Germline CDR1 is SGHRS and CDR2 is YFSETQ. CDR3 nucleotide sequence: TGCGCCAGCAGCTTGAGTTTAGCTACACTCGGATACGAGCAGTACTTC. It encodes CASSLSLATLGYEQYF.

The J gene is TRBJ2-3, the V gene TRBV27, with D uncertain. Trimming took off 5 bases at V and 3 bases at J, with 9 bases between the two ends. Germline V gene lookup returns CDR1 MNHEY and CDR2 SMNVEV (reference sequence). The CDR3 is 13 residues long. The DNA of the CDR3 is TGTGCCAGCAGTCAACTGGGAACAGATACGCAGTATTTT. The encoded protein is CASSQLGTDTQYF.

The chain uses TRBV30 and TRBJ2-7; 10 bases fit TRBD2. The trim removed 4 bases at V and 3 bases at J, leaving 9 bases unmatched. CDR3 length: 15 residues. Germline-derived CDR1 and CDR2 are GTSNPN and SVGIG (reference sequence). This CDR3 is CAWKGTSAQLYEQYF. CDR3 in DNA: TGTGCCTGGAAAGGGACTAGCGCCCAACTCTACGAGCAGTACTTC.

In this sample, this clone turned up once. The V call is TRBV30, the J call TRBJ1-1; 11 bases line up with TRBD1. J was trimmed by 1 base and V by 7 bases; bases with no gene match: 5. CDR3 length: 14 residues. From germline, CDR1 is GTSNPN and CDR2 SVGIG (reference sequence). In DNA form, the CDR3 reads TGTGCCTTCGGACAGGGGGCCGGGAACACTGAAGCTTTCTTT. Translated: CAFGQGAGNTEAFF.

The CDR3 is CSASPWEAEAFF. As DNA, the CDR3 is TGCAGTGCTAGTCCATGGGAAGCTGAAGCTTTCTTT. This chain joins TRBV20-1 and TRBJ1-1; no clear D. Trimming removed 3 bases at V and 6 bases at J, with 11 bases between. Germline V gives CDR1 DFQATT, CDR2 SNEGSKA (reference sequence). The CDR3 has 12 amino acids.

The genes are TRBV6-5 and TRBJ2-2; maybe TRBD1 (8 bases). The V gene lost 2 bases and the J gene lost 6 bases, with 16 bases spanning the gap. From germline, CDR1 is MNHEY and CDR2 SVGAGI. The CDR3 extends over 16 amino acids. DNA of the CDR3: TGTGCCAGCAGTTACCCCACAGGGGGGGTTCCCGGGGAGCTGTTTTTT. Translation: CASSYPTGGVPGELFF.

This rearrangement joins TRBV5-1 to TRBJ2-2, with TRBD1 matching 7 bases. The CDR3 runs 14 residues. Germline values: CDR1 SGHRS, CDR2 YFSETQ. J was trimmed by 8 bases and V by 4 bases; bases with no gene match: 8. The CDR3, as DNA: TGCGCCAGCAGCACGACAGGGCAGATAGGGGAGCTGTTTTTT. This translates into CASSTTGQIGELFF.

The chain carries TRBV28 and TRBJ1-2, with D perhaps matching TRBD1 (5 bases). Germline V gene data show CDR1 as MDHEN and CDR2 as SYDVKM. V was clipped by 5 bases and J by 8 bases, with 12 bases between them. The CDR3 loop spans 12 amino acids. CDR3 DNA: TGTGCCAGCAGTGGGGGGATGAGGGGCTACACCTTC. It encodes CASSGGMRGYTF.

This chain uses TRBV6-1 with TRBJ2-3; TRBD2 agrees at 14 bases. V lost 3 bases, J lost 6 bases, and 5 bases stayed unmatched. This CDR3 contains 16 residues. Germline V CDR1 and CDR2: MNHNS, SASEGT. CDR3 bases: TGTGCCAGCAGTGACCTGGGACTAGCGGGAGCTGATACGCAGTATTTT. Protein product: CASSDLGLAGADTQYF.